What follows are 8 T cell receptor beta chains derived from one specimen sequenced in a study of cytomegalovirus exposure and HLA in healthy donors. The PCR used 60 Vbeta and 13 Jbeta primers. Sequencing was performed with immunoSEQ multiplex PCR; in TCRdb, only in-frame clones are kept and a portion is missing. Its table lists under 90,000 clones. Material for sequencing was PBMCs. Every receptor here comes from a female donor in good health and CMV-seropositive.

This chain joins TRBV4-1 and TRBJ1-4, with TRBD1 matching over 7 bases. The CDR3 is made up of 14 amino acids. The germline V gene encodes CDR1 MGHRA and CDR2 YSYEKL. J lost 7 bases, V lost 7 bases, and 9 bases had no gene match. CDR3 nucleotide sequence: TGCGCCAGCAACCGACAGGGCTCGAGTGAAAAACTGTTTTTT. Residues: CASNRQGSSEKLFF.

The chain uses TRBV29-1 and TRBJ1-2, with D possibly being TRBD1 (5 bases). The germline gives CDR1 SQVTM, CDR2 ANQGSEA. The V end was cut by 6 bases, the J end by 3 bases, with 11 bases between. The CDR3 is 12 amino acids. The CDR3 coding sequence is TGCAGCGTAGGTGGGGCTGACTATGGCTACACCTTC. Translated: CSVGGADYGYTF.

The chain recombines TRBV4-3 with TRBJ2-1, with 9 bases that match TRBD2. This CDR3 spans 14 amino acids. The V gene end was trimmed by 4 bases and the J gene end by 10 bases; junction bases not matched to a gene: 8. The germline V gene encodes CDR1 LGHNA and CDR2 YSLEER. In DNA, the CDR3 is TGCGCCAGCAGCCCCTATGGGCGGGGGGGAGAGCAGTTCTTC. Translation gives CASSPYGRGGEQFF.

The genes are TRBV19 and TRBJ1-5; D gene uncertain. Deletions cut 7 bases from V and 0 bases from J, with 10 bases between. CDR3 size: 14 residues. Germline assignment: CDR1 LNHDA and CDR2 SQIVND (reference sequence). The CDR3 DNA is TGTGCCAGTAACCAGCGGGGTAGCAATCAGCCCCAGCATTTT. This gives the protein CASNQRGSNQPQHF.

This sequence joins TRBV10-2 and TRBJ2-7; 8 positions match TRBD1. J was trimmed by 1 base and V by 2 bases; bases with no gene match: 4. This CDR3 comprises 15 residues. The V gene's germline CDR1 is WSHSY and CDR2 SAAADI. CDR3 nucleotide sequence: TGCGCCAGCAGTGAGATAGGGACAGGTTCCTACGAGCAGTACTTC. It codes for CASSEIGTGSYEQYF.

The chain uses TRBV6-5 and TRBJ2-3; D is uncertain. V lost 6 bases, J lost 3 bases, and 7 bases lay in between. The CDR3 is 12 residues long. Germline CDR1 MNHEY, CDR2 SVGAGI. The CDR3 DNA reads TGTGCCAGCAGAAGTGCGACAGATACGCAGTATTTT. As protein: CASRSATDTQYF.

This chain links TRBV15 with TRBJ2-1; tentative D call: TRBD2 (6 bases). V was shortened by 5 bases and J by 4 bases, with 12 bases between the two germline ends. Germline CDR1 is LNHNV and CDR2 is YYDKDF (reference sequence). CDR3 length equals 14 residues. CDR3 nucleotides: TGTGCCACCAGCCACGGGAGTTCGTACAATGAGCAGTTCTTC. Residues: CATSHGSSYNEQFF.

The chain is built from TRBV7-2 and TRBJ1-1; tentative D call: TRBD1 (6 bases). Germline assignment: CDR1 SGHTA and CDR2 FQGNSA. V was cut by 2 bases and J by 4 bases, with 17 bases left in between. The CDR3 sequence is 16 residues long. CDR3 amino acids: CASSLNRASWTTEAFF. CDR3 nucleotide sequence: TGTGCCAGCAGCTTAAACAGGGCGAGTTGGACCACTGAAGCTTTCTTT.